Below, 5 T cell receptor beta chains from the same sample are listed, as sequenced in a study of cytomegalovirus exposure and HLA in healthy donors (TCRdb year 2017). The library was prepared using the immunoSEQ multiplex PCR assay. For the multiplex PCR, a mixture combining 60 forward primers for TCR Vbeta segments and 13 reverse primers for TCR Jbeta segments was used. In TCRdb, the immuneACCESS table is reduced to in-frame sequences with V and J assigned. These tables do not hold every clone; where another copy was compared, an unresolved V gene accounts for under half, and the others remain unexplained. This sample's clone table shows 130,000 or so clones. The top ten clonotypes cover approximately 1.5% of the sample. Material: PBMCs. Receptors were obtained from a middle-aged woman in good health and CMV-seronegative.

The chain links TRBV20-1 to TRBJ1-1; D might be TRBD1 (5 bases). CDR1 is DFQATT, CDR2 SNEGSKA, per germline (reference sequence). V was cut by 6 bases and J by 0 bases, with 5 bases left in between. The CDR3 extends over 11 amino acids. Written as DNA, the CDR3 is TGCAGTGCAGGGGTGAACACTGAAGCTTTCTTT. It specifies CSAGVNTEAFF.

For the CDR3, the DNA is TGCGCCAGCAGCACCTCCTCAGGGGCGAATTCACCCCTCCACTTT. Its translation is CASSTSSGANSPLHF. The chain links TRBV4-3 to TRBJ1-6; tentatively, D is TRBD1 (6 bases). The CDR3 consists of 15 residues. V lost 5 bases, J lost 7 bases, and 15 bases lay in between. Looked up from germline, CDR1 is LGHNA and CDR2 is YSLEER.

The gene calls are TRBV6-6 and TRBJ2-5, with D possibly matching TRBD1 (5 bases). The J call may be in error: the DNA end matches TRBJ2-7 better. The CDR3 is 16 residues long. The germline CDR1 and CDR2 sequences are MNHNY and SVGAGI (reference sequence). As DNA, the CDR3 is TGTGCCAGCAGTTACTCTGGGGCAGGGAAGTGGTACGAGCAGTACTTC. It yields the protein CASSYSGAGKWYEQYF.

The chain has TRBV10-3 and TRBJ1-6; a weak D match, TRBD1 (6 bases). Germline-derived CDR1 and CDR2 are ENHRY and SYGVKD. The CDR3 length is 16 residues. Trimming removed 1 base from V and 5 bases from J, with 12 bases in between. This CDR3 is CAISEYQDRDNSPLHF. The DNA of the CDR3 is TGTGCCATCAGTGAGTACCAGGACAGAGATAATTCACCCCTCCACTTT.

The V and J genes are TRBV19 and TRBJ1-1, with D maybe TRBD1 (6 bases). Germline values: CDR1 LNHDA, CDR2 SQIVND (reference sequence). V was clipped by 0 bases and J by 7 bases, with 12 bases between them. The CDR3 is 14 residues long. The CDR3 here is CASSIDRDTDEAFF. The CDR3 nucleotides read TGTGCCAGTAGTATAGACCGGGACACTGATGAAGCTTTCTTT.